This T cell receptor (beta chain) was sequenced for a study of shared clonotypes between healthy human individuals. Study-level results: Lower generation probabilities were found for non-shared clonotypes than for those shared by all four donors.

Deep was the level used in running the assay. TCRdb keeps only in-frame clones here, not all; method: immunoSEQ multiplex PCR. The table lists around 1.9 million clones, roughly 91% of them singletons, with around 1.7% in the top ten. The CDR3 contains 16 residues. Germline assignment: CDR1 MNHEY and CDR2 SMNVEV (reference sequence). Terminally differentiated effector memory CD45RA+ cells were left out of the naive CD8 fraction, which was CD45RO-negative and positively selected for CCR7. On this clone itself: Its target is unknown.

The sequenced sample was naive CD8+ T cells from PBMCs. The receptor's source is a man aged 18 to 30 in good health. Some clones in this sample may be carry-over from other donors' samples. The V gene is TRBV27, the J gene TRBJ2-5; TRBD1 matches 10 bases. The DNA end is a closer match to TRBJ2-7, so the J assignment may be wrong. The CDR3 spells CASSMSHGGQGYEQYF. The CDR3 DNA follows: TGTGCCAGCAGTATGTCCCATGGGGGACAGGGGTACGAGCAGTACTTC.